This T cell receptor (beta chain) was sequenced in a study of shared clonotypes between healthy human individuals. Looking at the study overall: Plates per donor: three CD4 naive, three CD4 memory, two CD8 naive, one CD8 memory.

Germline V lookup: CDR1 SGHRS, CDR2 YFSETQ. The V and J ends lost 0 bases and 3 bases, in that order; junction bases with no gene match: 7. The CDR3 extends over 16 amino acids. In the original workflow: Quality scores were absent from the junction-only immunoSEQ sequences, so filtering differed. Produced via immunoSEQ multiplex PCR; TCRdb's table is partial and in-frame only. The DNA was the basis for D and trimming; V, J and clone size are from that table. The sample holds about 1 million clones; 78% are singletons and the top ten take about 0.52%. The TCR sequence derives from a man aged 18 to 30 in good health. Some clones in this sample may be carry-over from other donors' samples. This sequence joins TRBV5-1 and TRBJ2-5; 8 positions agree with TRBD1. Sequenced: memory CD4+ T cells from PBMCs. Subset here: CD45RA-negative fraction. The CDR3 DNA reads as TGCGCCAGCAGCTTGGCCCAGGGGGCCGCCGAAGAGACCCAGTACTTC. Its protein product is CASSLAQGAAEETQYF.